Listed below are T cell receptor beta chains from one sample, sequenced in a study of neurological immune-mediated disorders. TCRdb fed the 5' RACE reads into MiXCR, producing one record per CDR3 protein. Among 50,000 to 75,000 distinct CDR3 sequences listed, 10% to 15% were seen once. The sequenced sample was PBMCs. These receptors originate from a woman aged 55 to 70 with HTLV-1-associated myelopathy (HAM/TSP). Each CDR3 is given with its conserved first and last residue. A D gene is named only where the DNA matches it firmly. Clone size is stated in some rows and not others, as once, few, many or a class when expanded.

D gene,J gene,clone size,V gene,CDR3 protein,CDR3 DNA
.,TRBJ2-6,many,TRBV20-1,CSAKPLSGANVLTF,TGCAGTGCTAAGCCCCTCTCTGGGGCCAACGTCCTGACTTTC
.,TRBJ2-2,many,TRBV20-1,CSARAVETGELFF,TGCAGTGCTAGAGCTGTAGAGACCGGGGAGCTGTTTTTT
.,TRBJ1-6,many,TRBV27,CASTDSGGAYNSPLHF,TGTGCCAGCACCGATTCGGGGGGCGCCTATAATTCACCCCTCCACTTT
TRBD1,TRBJ1-6,many,TRBV7-9,CASSRDREESPLHF,TGTGCCAGCAGCCGGGACAGGGAAGAATCACCCCTCCACTTT
.,TRBJ2-3,many,TRBV5-1,CASLVASDTDTQYF,TGCGCCAGCTTGGTGGCTAGCGACACAGATACGCAGTATTTT
.,TRBJ1-5,.,TRBV12-3/TRBV12-4,CASTINYSNQPQHF,TGTGCCAGCACCATCAACTATAGCAATCAGCCCCAGCATTTT
TRBD2,TRBJ2-1,many,TRBV5-1,CASSLAGAYNEQFF,TGCGCCAGCAGCTTAGCGGGGGCTTACAATGAGCAGTTCTTC
TRBD2,TRBJ2-1,many,TRBV20-1,CSAATSGSSYNEQFF,TGCAGTGCTGCCACTAGCGGGAGCTCCTACAATGAGCAGTTCTTC
.,TRBJ1-1,medium-sized,TRBV4-1,CASSLNTEAFF,TGCGCCAGCAGCCTGAACACTGAAGCTTTCTTT
TRBD2,TRBJ2-5,many,TRBV5-1,CASSRTSGRGETQYF,TGCGCCAGCAGCCGGACTAGCGGGAGGGGTGAGACCCAGTACTTC
.,TRBJ1-6,many,TRBV6-5,CASSLQGTHRDSPLHF,TGTGCCAGCAGTTTGCAGGGAACGCATCGTGATTCACCCCTCCACTTT
TRBD1,TRBJ1-5,many,TRBV28,CASSPRTGNQPQHF,TGTGCCAGCAGTCCCAGGACAGGGAACCAGCCCCAGCATTTT
.,TRBJ1-2,many,TRBV29-1,CSVGPGRDGYTF,TGCAGCGTTGGGCCAGGGAGGGATGGCTACACCTTC
.,TRBJ2-1,many,TRBV27,CASRPRDTPYNEQFF,TGTGCCAGCAGACCCCGGGACACTCCCTACAATGAGCAGTTCTTC
.,TRBJ1-2,many,TRBV21-1,CASSPNPGADRCYTF,TGTGCCAGCAGCCCAAACCCAGGGGCCGATCGGTGCTACACCTTC
.,TRBJ2-2,many,TRBV4-1,CASSQEIVGGLMTGELFF,TGCGCCAGCAGCCAAGAGATCGTAGGGGGACTAATGACCGGGGAGCTGTTTTTT
.,TRBJ2-1,many,TRBV20-1,CSAWGLRWEDNEQFF,TGCAGTGCTTGGGGTCTACGTTGGGAAGACAATGAGCAGTTCTTC
.,TRBJ1-5,many,TRBV6-4,CASSFDQVLDRNQPQHF,TGTGCCAGCAGTTTTGACCAGGTGCTAGATAGAAATCAGCCCCAGCATTTT
TRBD2,TRBJ2-3,many,TRBV5-1,CASSSGGLADADTQYF,TGCGCCAGCAGCTCCGGGGGACTAGCGGACGCGGATACGCAGTATTTT
.,TRBJ1-1,.,TRBV12-3/TRBV12-4,CARRSSRRDAFF,TGTGCCCGCCGTTCCTCGCGCCGTGACGCTTTCTTT
.,TRBJ2-7,many,TRBV3-1,CASSQSRAYEQYF,TGTGCCAGCAGCCAATCCAGGGCCTACGAGCAGTACTTC
TRBD1,TRBJ1-5,many,TRBV18,CASSPTGTGGFPQHF,TGTGCCAGCTCACCAACCGGGACAGGGGGCTTCCCCCAGCATTTT
.,TRBJ2-5,many,TRBV3-1,CASSQIKETQYF,TGTGCCAGCAGCCAAATAAAAGAGACCCAGTACTTC
TRBD1,TRBJ1-1,many,TRBV5-5,CASSLTQDYRGTEAFF,TGTGCCAGCAGCTTGACCCAAGATTACAGGGGCACTGAAGCTTTCTTT
.,TRBJ1-6,many,TRBV7-8,CASSLHIGQNSPLHF,TGTGCCAGCAGCTTACATATCGGCCAGAATTCACCCCTCCACTTT
TRBD1,TRBJ1-4,many,TRBV15,CATSRGQGPEKLFF,TGTGCCACCAGCAGGGGACAGGGGCCTGAAAAACTGTTTTTT
.,TRBJ2-5,many,TRBV29-1,CSALGWPGSAQYF,TGCAGCGCCCTGGGCTGGCCGGGGTCGGCCCAGTACTTC
.,TRBJ2-5,.,TRBV5-6,CASSLPAIVETRYF,TGTGCCAGCAGCTTACCGGCGATCGTCGAGACCCGTTACTTC
.,TRBJ2-3,many,TRBV7-6,CASSSSWGTDTQYF,TGTGCCAGCAGCTCCTCTTGGGGCACAGATACGCAGTATTTT
TRBD1,TRBJ2-7,few,TRBV11-2,CASSASGQGPYEQYF,TGTGCCAGCAGCGCCTCCGGACAGGGCCCCTACGAGCAGTACTTC